The 10 T cell receptor beta chains below all came from one sample that was sequenced in a study of cytomegalovirus exposure and HLA in healthy donors. Vbeta (60) and Jbeta (13) primers were used in the PCR. Profiling relied on immunoSEQ multiplex PCR, and the TCRdb table lists in-frame clones only, not all of them. This table holds 100,000 to 150,000 clones, roughly four fifths found once. Material for sequencing was PBMCs. These receptors were collected from a woman between 35 and 50 years old in good health and CMV-seropositive.

The chain employs TRBV6-1 and TRBJ1-2; D is ambiguous. CDR1 is MNHNS and CDR2 is SASEGT in the germline V gene. The V end was cut by 6 bases, the J end by 10 bases, with 15 bases between. The CDR3 has 12 residues. DNA for the CDR3: TGTGCCAGCAGCGAGGTTGCCTCGGACTACACCTTC. Encoded protein: CASSEVASDYTF.

This clone was seen a few times. The chain carries TRBV6-5 and TRBJ1-1, with 7 bases lining up with TRBD1. The V gene's germline CDR1 is MNHEY and CDR2 SVGAGI. The CDR3 is made up of 16 amino acids. J was trimmed by 4 bases and V by 2 bases; bases with no gene match: 10. The CDR3 loop is CASSYRQGTRSTEAFF. CDR3 sequence (DNA): TGTGCCAGCAGTTACCGACAGGGTACGAGGAGCACTGAAGCTTTCTTT.

The chain links TRBV28 to TRBJ1-2; D is ambiguous. With 5 bases removed from V and 6 bases from J, the gap between germline ends came to 13 bases. From germline, CDR1 is MDHEN and CDR2 SYDVKM. The CDR3 length is 13 residues. The CDR3 sequence is CASSLRMFDGYTF. In DNA form, the CDR3 reads TGTGCCAGCAGTCTGAGGATGTTTGATGGCTACACCTTC.

The J gene is TRBJ2-7, the V gene TRBV19, with TRBD2 identical over 7 bases. The junction had 8 bases not matched to a gene; V was cut back by 9 bases and J by 3 bases. This CDR3 region has 13 residues. The V gene's germline CDR1 is LNHDA and CDR2 SQIVND (reference sequence). In DNA form, the CDR3 reads TGTGCCAGCATAGGGAGGGGAGGCTACGAGCAGTACTTC. Residues: CASIGRGGYEQYF.

The chain carries TRBV9 and TRBJ2-7; 8 nucleotides line up with TRBD1. Germline V gene sequence: CDR1 SGDLS, CDR2 YYNGEE. J lost 5 bases, V lost 0 bases, and 7 bases had no gene match. The CDR3 has 15 residues. In DNA, the CDR3 is TGTGCCAGCAGCGTAGCTGGACAGGGATGGAACGAGCAGTACTTC. Amino acid sequence: CASSVAGQGWNEQYF.

V and J are TRBV25-1 and TRBJ2-3; 12 nucleotides match TRBD2. The CDR3 is 17 amino acids. CDR1 and CDR2 from the germline V gene are MGHDK and SYGVNS. V shed 5 bases, J shed 4 bases, and the junction held 10 bases outside the gene matches. DNA of the CDR3: TGTGCCAGCAGTACCTACCCTCTAGCGGGAGGGGCAGATACGCAGTATTTT. Protein product: CASSTYPLAGGADTQYF.

The chain uses TRBV7-2 and TRBJ2-7; TRBD1 matches at 8 bases. J was trimmed by 6 bases and V by 3 bases; bases with no gene match: 10. The CDR3 loop spans 15 amino acids. Germline values: CDR1 SGHTA, CDR2 FQGNSA. CDR3 nucleotides: TGTGCCAGCAGCTTTACGGACAGGGTATTGCGCGAGCAGTACTTC. Its protein is CASSFTDRVLREQYF.

This chain links TRBV6-5 with TRBJ1-1; TRBD1 might be the D (6 bases). Germline V gene data show CDR1 as MNHEY and CDR2 as SVGAGI. The CDR3 is 14 amino acids. V lost 5 bases to trimming and J lost 1 base, with 11 bases between them. CDR3 region: CASSNRATNTEAFF. The CDR3 nucleotides are TGTGCCAGCAGTAACAGGGCGACGAACACTGAAGCTTTCTTT.

The chain links TRBV27 to TRBJ2-6, with D tentatively TRBD1 (6 bases). V was trimmed by 4 bases and J by 1 base, leaving 8 bases between them. This CDR3 is 15 amino acids long. In germline, CDR1 is MNHEY, CDR2 SMNVEV (reference sequence). CDR3 sequence (DNA): TGTGCCAGCAGTTACGGACAGTCTGGGGCCAACGTCCTGACTTTC. Translating it yields CASSYGQSGANVLTF.

V usage is TRBV19 and J usage is TRBJ2-7, with a tentative D call TRBD1 (5 bases). Between the trimmed V and J ends, which lost 7 bases and 5 bases, there was a span of 15 bases. Germline values: CDR1 LNHDA, CDR2 SQIVND (reference sequence). The CDR3 consists of 13 residues. The chain's CDR3 is CASKVQGAHEQYF. CDR3 DNA sequence: TGTGCCAGTAAGGTGCAAGGGGCCCACGAGCAGTACTTC.